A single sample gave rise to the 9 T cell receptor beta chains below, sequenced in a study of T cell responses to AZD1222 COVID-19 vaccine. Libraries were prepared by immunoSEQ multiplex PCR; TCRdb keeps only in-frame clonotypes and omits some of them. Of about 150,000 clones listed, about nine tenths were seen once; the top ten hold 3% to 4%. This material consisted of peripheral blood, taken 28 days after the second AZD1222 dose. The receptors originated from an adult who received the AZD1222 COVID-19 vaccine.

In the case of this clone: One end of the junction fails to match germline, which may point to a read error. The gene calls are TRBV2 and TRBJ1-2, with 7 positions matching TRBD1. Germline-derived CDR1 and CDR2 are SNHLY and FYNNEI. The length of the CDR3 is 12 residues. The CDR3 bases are TGTGCCAGCATCAGGGGGGAGGGGGCCCAGGCCTTC. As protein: CASIRGEGAQAF.

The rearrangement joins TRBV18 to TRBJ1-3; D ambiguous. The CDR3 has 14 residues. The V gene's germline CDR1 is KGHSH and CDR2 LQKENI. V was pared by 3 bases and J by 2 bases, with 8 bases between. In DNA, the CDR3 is TGTGCCAGCTCACCGTTGGAGACTGGAAACACCATATATTTT. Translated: CASSPLETGNTIYF. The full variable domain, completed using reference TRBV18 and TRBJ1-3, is NAGVMQNPRHLVRRRGQEARLRCSPMKGHSHVYWYRQLPEEGLKFMVYLQKENIIDESGMPKERFSAEFPKEGPSILRIQQVVRGDSAAYFCASSPLETGNTIYFGEGSWLTVV.

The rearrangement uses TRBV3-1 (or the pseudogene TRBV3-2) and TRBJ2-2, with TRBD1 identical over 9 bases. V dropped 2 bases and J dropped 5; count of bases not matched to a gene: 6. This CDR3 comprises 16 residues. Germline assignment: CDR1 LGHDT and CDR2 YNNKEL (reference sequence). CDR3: CASSQWRDRDTGELFF. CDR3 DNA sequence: TGTGCCAGCAGCCAATGGCGGGACAGGGATACCGGGGAGCTGTTTTTT.

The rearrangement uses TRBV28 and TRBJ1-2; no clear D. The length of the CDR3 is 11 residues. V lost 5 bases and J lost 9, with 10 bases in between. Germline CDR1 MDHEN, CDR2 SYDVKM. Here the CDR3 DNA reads TGTGCCAGCAGTGGCGGGGAGAGCTACACCTTC. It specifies CASSGGESYTF.

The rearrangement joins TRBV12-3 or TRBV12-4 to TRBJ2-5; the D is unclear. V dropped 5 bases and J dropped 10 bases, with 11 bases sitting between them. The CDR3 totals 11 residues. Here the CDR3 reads CASSLTGVQYF. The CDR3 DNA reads TGTGCCAGCAGTCTAACGGGCGTCCAGTACTTC.

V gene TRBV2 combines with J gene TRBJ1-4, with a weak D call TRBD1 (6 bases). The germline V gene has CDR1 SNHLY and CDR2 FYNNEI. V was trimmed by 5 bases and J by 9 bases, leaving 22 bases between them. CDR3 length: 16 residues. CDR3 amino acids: CASSFLNGGRGQKLFF. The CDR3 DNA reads TGTGCCAGCAGTTTTCTTAATGGGGGCAGAGGGCAAAAACTGTTTTTT.

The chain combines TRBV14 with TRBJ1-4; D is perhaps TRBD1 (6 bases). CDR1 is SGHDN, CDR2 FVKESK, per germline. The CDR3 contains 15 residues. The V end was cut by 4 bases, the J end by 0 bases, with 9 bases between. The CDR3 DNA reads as TGTGCCAGCAGCCGGACAGATGCAACTAATGAAAAACTGTTTTTT. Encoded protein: CASSRTDATNEKLFF.

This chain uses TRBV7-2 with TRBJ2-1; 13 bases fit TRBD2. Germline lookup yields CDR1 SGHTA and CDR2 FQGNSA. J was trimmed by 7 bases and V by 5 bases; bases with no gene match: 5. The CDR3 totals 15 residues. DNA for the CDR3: TGTGCCAGCAGCGTCCGACTAGCGGGGGGAAATGAGCAGTTCTTC. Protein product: CASSVRLAGGNEQFF.

Here the CDR3 reads CASSSGGAGYTF. The CDR3 nucleotides are TGTGCCAGCAGTTCAGGGGGCGCTGGCTACACCTTC. The chain links TRBV7-6 to TRBJ1-2, with TRBD1 matching over 8 bases. The V gene end was trimmed by 6 bases and the J gene end by 7 bases; junction bases not matched to a gene: 4. The CDR3 consists of 12 residues. Per germline, CDR1 SGHVS and CDR2 FNYEAQ.